Reported below is one T cell receptor beta chain. This clonotype was counted many times. The clone's antigen remains unknown. Nothing much larger sits one base from this clone, and base qualities are not available. This record belongs to a study of read filtering for tumor transcriptome and immune sequencing (TCRdb year 2020). For context, the study as a whole: Of the patients in the cohort, more than 16 were male and 14 to 15 were female, and their mean age was approximately 70 years, with a range of roughly 45 to 90. By revised international staging, eight or nine patients were R-ISS I, fewer than 20 were R-ISS II and roughly 7 were R-ISS III. After DNase treatment, whole-transcriptome libraries were prepared using the TruSeq RNA Access Library Prep Kit. Per sample, about 4.05 to 10.27 million TCR-region mapped reads were obtained with IR-seq, compared with only roughly 80 to 1273 with RNA-seq. TCR repertoires obtained by targeted immune repertoire sequencing and by bulk whole-transcriptome sequencing performed on the same bone marrow samples were compared. A main aim was a read-filtering strategy for immune repertoire data, specifically whether clonotypes supported by a single read should be removed.

Bone marrow was sampled from every patient at the time of active disease. Bone marrow mononuclear cells were isolated by Ficoll-Hypaque density gradient centrifugation. Myeloma plasma cells were removed and CD138-negative cells were collected by negative selection after labeling with CD138 magnetic microbeads on a MACS separator. Flow cytometry on an Attune NxT with CD138 antibodies was used to check the purity of the isolated cells. Total RNA was extracted using TRIzol reagent and was quantified on a NanoDrop spectrophotometer. For each patient, the CD138-negative bone marrow sample underwent paired RNA-seq and IR-seq. TCR libraries were constructed from 350 to 400 ng RNA using the Immunoverse kit, and molecular barcoded adaptors covering alpha/delta and beta/gamma chains were employed. TCR library preparation used the same RNA that went into transcriptome sequencing. Sequencing of the TCR libraries was done on an Illumina HiSeq 4000 with 2 x 150 cycles. Turning to the authors' computational methods: Using MiXCR, which included quality filtering and error correction, TCR reads were aligned to human V, D, J and C references and then assembled into CDR3 clonotypes. The tcR package in R was used for analysis of clonotype counts and gene usage diversity. Raw mapping reads were checked after the RNA-seq reads had been mapped by STAR aligner version 2.5.3a onto the human GRCh37 genome. IR-seq fastq files were randomly downsampled with Seqtk 1.3 to test the effect of sequencing depth on detected clonotypes. The raw public reads went through TCRdb reprocessing: fastp at Q25, MiXCR clone calling, in-frame beta chains kept. Every CDR3 protein is listed once, alongside the most common genes and DNA of its rows. The V and J calls shown here were made by TCRdb, not taken from the authors' results. This sample is represented by about 86,000 distinct CDR3 sequences; 9% to 15% of them were singletons. The ten top clones hold 14% to 15% of the sample.

On the study overall, not on this receptor specifically: When single-read clonotypes were removed, the proportions of shared clonotypes in IR-seq and RNA-seq correlated more strongly. In IR-seq, 80% to 85% of clonotypes but approximately 3.6% of total reads were represented by single-read clonotypes, whereas in RNA-seq, about 76% of clonotypes and more than 40% of reads were represented by single-read clonotypes. Clonotypes were captured by IR-seq at much higher depth and more reliably than by RNA-seq, and smaller IR-seq throughput was sufficient for identification of most shared clonotypes. The sorted CD138-negative fraction was not purified T cells but a mixed bone marrow immune population.

The germline V gene provides CDR1 MDHEN and CDR2 SYDVKM. V loses 3 bases at its end and J loses 2 bases; junction bases beyond the gene matches: 8. There are 17 amino acids in the CDR3, from cysteine to phenylalanine inclusive. Kept here is only the CDR3 DNA, which spans 51 bases and is read in frame from base 1. The material sequenced was a population of CD138-negative cells sorted from bone marrow. This specimen's cell subset or site label, per the study, means: bone marrow mononuclear cells depleted of CD138+ plasma/myeloma cells by negative magnetic selection. Recombination connected TRBV28 to TRBJ2-7; TRBD2 fits 12 bases in the junction. This sequence originates from a donor aged 40 or over with multiple myeloma. This receptor carries the CDR3 CASSFAGGLAGPYEQYF. Read as DNA, the sequence is TGTGCCAGCAGTTTTGCGGGGGGACTAGCGGGTCCCTACGAGCAGTACTTC.